The clone carrying this TCR beta chain has only one observation. This study enrolled people aged about 18 to 100 from about two dozen US geographic areas. Participant-given clinical history determined each cohort assignment. The data were obtained in a study of blood T cell repertoires in COVID-19. About the study: COVID-19 samples collected from the United States, Italy and Spain covered acute and convalescent phases.

Original methodology: Counts of nucleated cells, estimated from reference gene primer amplification, were obtained. Repertoires were generated with immunoSEQ multiplex PCR, while TCRdb's copy carries only in-frame clones and drops some. The V and J calls and the clone size are those of that table, but D and trimming were determined from the DNA. Seen here are 300,000 to 500,000 clones, roughly 86% observed once, and the top ten hold approximately 2.1%. This CDR3 has 15 residues. V gene TRBV12-2 combines with J gene TRBJ2-7; the table's D call, TRBD2, was not checked against the DNA. TRBV12-2 is noted as a pseudogene. Sequenced: PBMCs or T cells enriched from blood (not recorded which). The TCR originated in a woman aged 35 to 49 with acute COVID-19. The CDR3 DNA reads TGTGCAAGTCGCTGCGAGGCGGTTTATACCTACGAGCAGTACTTC. Protein sequence: CASRCEAVYTYEQYF.